The 4 T cell receptor beta chains below come from one sample, sequenced in a study of T-cell reconstitution after alpha-beta-depleted transplantation in children. Unique molecular identifiers were incorporated into the prepared TCRbeta library. TCRdb passed the PCR reads through MiXCR, listing each CDR3 protein once. The repertoire includes about 980,000 distinct CDR3 sequences, about 29% of them detected once, and under 30% sits in the top ten. The sequenced sample was PBMCs, mostly from graft donor cells, obtained 360 days after TCRalphabeta/CD19-depleted stem cell transplant. Receptor source: a boy under two years old who had a stem cell transplant for SCID, so the T cells may come from the graft donor.

The chain uses TRBV5-1 and TRBJ2-5; 11 nucleotides match TRBD1. The germline CDR1 and CDR2 sequences are SGHRS and YFSETQ. The CDR3 has 16 amino acids. Losses at the gene ends were 3 bases for V and 3 bases for J; bases not matched to a gene: 7. CDR3 in amino acids: CASSSGDRGVKETQYF. In DNA form, the CDR3 reads TGCGCCAGCAGCTCCGGGGACAGGGGGGTGAAAGAGACCCAGTACTTC.

This clonotype was seen a handful of times. The rearrangement links TRBV15 to TRBJ2-3, with 9 bases that match TRBD1. This CDR3 contains 15 residues. Germline V CDR1 and CDR2: LNHNV, YYDKDF (reference sequence). V lost 3 bases, J lost 2 bases, and 3 bases stayed unmatched. CDR3 nucleotides: TGTGCCACCAGCAGCGGGACAGGGCACACAGATACGCAGTATTTT. Translation gives CATSSGTGHTDTQYF.

The table lists this clonotype with a few counts. The chain uses TRBV20-1 and TRBJ1-1; D perhaps matches TRBD1 (6 bases). V gave up 6 bases and J gave up 7 bases, with 24 bases separating them. Per the germline V gene, CDR1 is DFQATT and CDR2 is SNEGSKA (reference sequence). The CDR3 runs 15 residues. This CDR3 reads CSATDARGKGYEAFF. The CDR3 DNA is TGCAGTGCCACCGACGCAAGGGGGAAGGGTTATGAAGCTTTCTTT.

A few counts support this clonotype. The V call is TRBV7-8, the J call TRBJ2-3, with no clear D. Germline V CDR1 and CDR2: SGHVS, FQNEAQ. This CDR3 is 16 amino acids long. V lost 1 base and J lost 2, with 13 bases in between. The CDR3 sequence is CASSLVSRIPTDTQYF. CDR3 nucleotide sequence: TGTGCCAGCAGCTTAGTGTCCAGGATTCCCACAGATACGCAGTATTTT.